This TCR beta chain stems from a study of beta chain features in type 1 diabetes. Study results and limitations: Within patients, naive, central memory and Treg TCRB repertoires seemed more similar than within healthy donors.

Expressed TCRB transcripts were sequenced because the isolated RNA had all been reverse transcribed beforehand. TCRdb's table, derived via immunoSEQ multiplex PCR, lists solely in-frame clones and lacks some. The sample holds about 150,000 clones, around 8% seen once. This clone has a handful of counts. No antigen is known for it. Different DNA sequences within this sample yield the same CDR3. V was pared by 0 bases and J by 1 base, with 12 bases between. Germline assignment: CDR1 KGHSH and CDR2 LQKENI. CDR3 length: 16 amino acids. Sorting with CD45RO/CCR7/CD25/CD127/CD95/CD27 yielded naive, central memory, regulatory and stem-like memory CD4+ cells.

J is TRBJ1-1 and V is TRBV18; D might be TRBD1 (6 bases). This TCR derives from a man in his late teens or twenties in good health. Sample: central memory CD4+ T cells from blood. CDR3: CASSPPGGRGNTEAFF. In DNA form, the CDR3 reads TGTGCCAGCTCACCACCGGGGGGGCGCGGGAACACTGAAGCTTTCTTT.